Reported below is one TCR beta chain. The data stem from a study of T cells in lung cancer brain metastases. Profiling relied on immunoSEQ multiplex PCR, and the TCRdb table lists in-frame clones only, not all of them. Of about 6,200 clones listed, roughly 88% are singletons. The junction had 16 bases not matched to a gene; V was cut back by 5 bases and J by 8 bases. This CDR3 spans 16 amino acids. CDR1 is SEHNR and CDR2 is FQNEAQ in the germline V gene (reference sequence). The receptor's source is a man aged 50 to 59 with non-small cell lung cancer. V usage is TRBV7-9 and J usage is TRBJ2-7; 9 bases are shared with TRBD1. Sequenced input: tumor tissue from the primary lung tumor. The CDR3 is CASSRNRDRVGYKQYF. The CDR3 nucleotides read TGTGCCAGCAGCCGCAACAGGGACAGGGTTGGTTACAAGCAGTACTTC.